The source of this T cell receptor (beta chain) is a study of blood T cell repertoires in COVID-19. The CDR3 contains 13 residues. Trimming removed 3 bases from V and 8 bases from J, with 13 bases in between. Data came from immunoSEQ multiplex PCR; TCRdb stores just in-frame clones and leaves some out. In the table there are 250,000 or so clones, about 85% of which are singletons. This clonotype was obtained from a man between 18 and 35 years old with active or convalescent COVID-19. Sequenced sample: peripheral blood. The chain links TRBV12-3 or TRBV12-4 to TRBJ1-2; a possible D gene is TRBD1 (6 bases). Written as DNA, the CDR3 is TGTGCCAGCAGTTTTCAGGGACACCGGGGCTACACCTTC. This codes for CASSFQGHRGYTF.